The text below deals with one T cell receptor beta chain. Its antigen is undetermined. The data were obtained in a study of cytomegalovirus exposure and HLA in healthy donors. Findings of the study overall: Some TCR beta chains (more than 150 of them) were listed as cytomegalovirus-associated. A highly shared variant cluster was judged a likely technical artifact. In vitro data verified a few CMV-associated chains as specific for CMV antigens.

This CDR3 is 16 amino acids long. With V trimmed by 7 bases and J by 4 bases, 14 bases remained unmatched. Germline V gene data show CDR1 as SGHTA and CDR2 as FQGNSA. A multiplex PCR was run with 60 Vbeta primers and 13 Jbeta primers. Profiled with immunoSEQ multiplex PCR; TCRdb holds only in-frame clones, not every one. The sample gives roughly 150,000 clones, 50% to 75% of which show up once; around 3% is in the top ten. The receptor's source is a woman aged 25 to 39 in good health and CMV-seropositive. Sequencing was performed on PBMCs. This chain joins TRBV7-2 and TRBJ2-5; 8 nucleotides align to TRBD1. The CDR3: CASMRHGAGGAETQYF. The CDR3 bases are TGTGCCAGCATGAGACATGGGGCAGGGGGCGCAGAGACCCAGTACTTC. The complete variable domain, with remaining parts taken from reference TRBV7-2 and TRBJ2-5, reads GAGVSQSPSNKVTEKGKDVELRCDPISGHTALYWYRQSLGQGLEFLIYFQGNSAPDKSGLPSDRFSAERTGGSVSTLTIQRTQQEDSAVYLCASMRHGAGGAETQYFGPGTRLLVL.